This TCR beta chain came from a study of human T cells and chemical hapten exposure. Study-level information: All through the roughly 23-week study, the scalp of each patient received diphenylcyclopropenone doses weekly.

This clonotype has just a few counts. No antigen is known for it. Study-level points and caveats: The study found expanded TCRs formed significantly more large CDR3 similarity clusters than controls.

This CDR3 region has 13 residues. Germline CDR1 reads ENHRY; CDR2 reads SYGVKD. The V and J ends lost 10 bases and 0 bases respectively, with 10 bases between them. Time point denoted: patch test 2, 6 weeks after DPC sensitization. The treatment here: therapeutic diphenylcyclopropenone sensitization with weekly scalp DPC. Staff drew blood before applying each patch test. Individual cDNA molecules in this library carried unique molecular identifiers. TCRdb re-derived calls from the RACE reads in MiXCR, one entry per CDR3 protein. The top ten clones hold 1.1% to 1.5% of a sample with 120,000 to 150,000 distinct CDR3 sequences, 10% to 15% of them seen once.

V and J are TRBV10-3 and TRBJ1-3; D is undetermined. This receptor was obtained from a woman aged 45-60 years with alopecia areata. Some clones in this sample may be carry-over from other donors' samples. Sequencing used whole blood, obtained in connection with sensitization to the hapten diphenylcyclopropenone (DPC). The CDR3 protein is CATRAPSGNTIYF. The CDR3 DNA reads TGTGCCACCCGGGCACCCTCTGGAAACACCATATATTTT.